This T cell receptor beta chain derives from a study of blood T cell repertoires in COVID-19 (dated by TCRdb to about 2020). Study-level background: Samples covering the acute and convalescent phases of COVID-19 were provided by collaborators in the United States, Italy and Spain. The material from the prospective study consisted of cDNA or gDNA derived from T cells, B-cell-depleted T cells, or PBMCs. Deeply sampled blood TCRbeta repertoires from subjects exposed to, actively infected with, or recovered from COVID-19 were included in the dataset. The repertoires were released in a freely available public database meant as a resource for research on the immune response to SARS-CoV-2. Samples were obtained from the ongoing ImmuneRACE study (first 160 participants) and from 1,254 subjects provided by 6 global collaborators. A de-identified subject ID, COVID-19 status, age in years and sex were almost always included in the sample metadata. HLA class I and class II types, where available, came from metadata supplied by the sample provider rather than from assay-based typing.

In Seattle, one collaborating source enrolled patients while the infection was active and tracked those patients longitudinally over the course of disease. Each collaborating institution followed its own protocols to collect whole blood in K2EDTA tubes. For TCRbeta analysis, collaborators shipped samples as frozen whole blood, isolated PBMCs, or DNA extracted from either of those sample types. Overall study results and their limits: How much clinical and demographic metadata was included differed by source and by participant, and the metadata was provided uncurated.

As for this clone: No cognate antigen has been identified for it. Nothing much larger sits one base from this clone, and base qualities are not available.

TCRbeta CDR3 regions were amplified from genomic DNA using the immunoSEQ Assay, a bias-controlled multiplex PCR. Turning to the authors' computational methods: The number of nucleated cells in each sample was estimated from the amplification of reference gene primers within the assay. Sequence reads were collapsed and filtered to measure the absolute abundance of every unique TCRbeta CDR3 rearrangement. For each sample, productive Simpson clonality was calculated as the square root of Simpson's diversity index across productive rearrangements. The table was pulled from immuneACCESS by TCRdb, which kept in-frame rearrangements only. Such tables lose some clones; where checked, under half of the loss comes from unresolved V genes, and the rest has no known cause. V and J calls and clone size are given by that table; D and trimming were obtained from the DNA. The sample includes roughly 150,000 clones, with approximately 81% observed a single time. Over 5% of the sample belongs to the ten largest clones.

The germline V gene supplies CDR1 SGDLS and CDR2 YYNGEE. The CDR3 starts with the cysteine, ends with the phenylalanine, and has 16 residues. CDR3 DNA only is kept here, 48 bases in frame from base 1. The V end gives up 3 bases and the J end 0 bases, leaving 6 bases in the junction not matched to a gene. This clonotype originated in a woman in her forties or fifties with COVID-19, enrolled during active disease. The sequence links TRBV9 to TRBJ2-5, with TRBD1 matching 9 junction bases. Sequenced input: peripheral blood. The DNA is TGTGCCAGCAGCGCCAGACAGGGGGAGAACCAAGAGACCCAGTACTTC. This yields the protein CASSARQGENQETQYF.